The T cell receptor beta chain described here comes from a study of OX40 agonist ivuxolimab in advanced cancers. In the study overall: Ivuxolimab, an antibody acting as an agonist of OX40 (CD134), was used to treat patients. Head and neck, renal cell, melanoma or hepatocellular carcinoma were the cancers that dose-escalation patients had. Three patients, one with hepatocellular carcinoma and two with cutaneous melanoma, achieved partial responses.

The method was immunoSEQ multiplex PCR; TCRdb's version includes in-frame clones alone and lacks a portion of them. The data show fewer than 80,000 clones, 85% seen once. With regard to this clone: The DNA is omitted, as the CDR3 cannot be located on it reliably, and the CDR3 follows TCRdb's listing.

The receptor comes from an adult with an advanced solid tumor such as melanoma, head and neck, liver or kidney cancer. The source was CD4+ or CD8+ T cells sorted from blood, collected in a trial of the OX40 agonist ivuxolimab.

The CDR3 loop reads CASSKKNRVGQGSYNEQFF. The rearrangement uses TRBV21-1 and TRBJ2-1; TRBD1, the table's D call, was not compared with the DNA. TRBV21-1 is a pseudogene segment. Termini included, the CDR3 measures 19 amino acids.